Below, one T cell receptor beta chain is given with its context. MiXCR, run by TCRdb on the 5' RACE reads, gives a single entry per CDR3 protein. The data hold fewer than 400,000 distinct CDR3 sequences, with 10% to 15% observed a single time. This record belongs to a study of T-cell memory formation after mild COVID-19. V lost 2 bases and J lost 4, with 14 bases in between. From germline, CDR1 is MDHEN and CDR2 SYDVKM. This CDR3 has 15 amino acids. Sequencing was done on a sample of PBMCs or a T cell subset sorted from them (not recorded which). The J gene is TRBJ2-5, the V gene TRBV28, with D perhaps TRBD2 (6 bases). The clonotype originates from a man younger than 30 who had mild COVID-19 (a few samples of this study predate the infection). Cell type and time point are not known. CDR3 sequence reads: CASSLPTEGGETQYF. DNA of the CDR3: TGTGCCAGCAGTTTACCCACGGAGGGAGGAGAGACCCAGTACTTC.